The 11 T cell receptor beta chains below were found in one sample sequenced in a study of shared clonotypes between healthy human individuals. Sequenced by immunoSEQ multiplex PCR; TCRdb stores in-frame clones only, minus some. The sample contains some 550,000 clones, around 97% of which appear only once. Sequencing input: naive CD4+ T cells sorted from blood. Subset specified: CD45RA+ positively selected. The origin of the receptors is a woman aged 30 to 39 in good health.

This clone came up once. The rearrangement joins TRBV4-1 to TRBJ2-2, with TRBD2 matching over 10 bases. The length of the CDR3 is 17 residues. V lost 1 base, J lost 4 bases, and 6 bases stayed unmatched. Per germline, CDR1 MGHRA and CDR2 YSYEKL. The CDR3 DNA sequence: TGCGCCAGCAGCCAAGGGGGACTAGCGTTAACCACCGGGGAGCTGTTTTTT. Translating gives CASSQGGLALTTGELFF.

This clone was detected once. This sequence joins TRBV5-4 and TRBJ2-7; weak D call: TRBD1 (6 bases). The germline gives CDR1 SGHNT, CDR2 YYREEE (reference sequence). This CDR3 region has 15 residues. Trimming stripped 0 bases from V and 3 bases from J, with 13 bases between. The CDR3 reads CASSLVSQGHYEQYF. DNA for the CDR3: TGTGCCAGCAGCTTGGTGTCCCAGGGACACTACGAGCAGTACTTC.

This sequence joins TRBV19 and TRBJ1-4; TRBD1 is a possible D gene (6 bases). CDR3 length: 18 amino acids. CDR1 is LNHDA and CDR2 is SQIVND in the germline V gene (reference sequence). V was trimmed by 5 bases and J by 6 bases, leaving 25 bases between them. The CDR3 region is CASSAQGFSLLVDEKLFF. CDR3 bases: TGTGCCAGTAGTGCCCAGGGGTTTAGCCTCCTGGTTGATGAAAAACTGTTTTTT. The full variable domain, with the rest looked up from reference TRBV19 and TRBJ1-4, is DGGITQSPKYLFRKEGQNVTLSCEQNLNHDAMYWYRQDPGQGLRLIYYSQIVNDFQKGDIAEGYSVSREKKESFPLTVTSAQKNPTAFYLCASSAQGFSLLVDEKLFFGSGTQLSVL.

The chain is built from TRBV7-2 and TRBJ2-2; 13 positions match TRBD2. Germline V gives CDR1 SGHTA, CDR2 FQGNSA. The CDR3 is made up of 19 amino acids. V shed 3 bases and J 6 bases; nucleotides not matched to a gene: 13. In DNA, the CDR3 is TGTGCCAGCAGCTTTCCACTAGCGGGAGGGCCATTTTCCTCCGGGGAGCTGTTTTTT. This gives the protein CASSFPLAGGPFSSGELFF.

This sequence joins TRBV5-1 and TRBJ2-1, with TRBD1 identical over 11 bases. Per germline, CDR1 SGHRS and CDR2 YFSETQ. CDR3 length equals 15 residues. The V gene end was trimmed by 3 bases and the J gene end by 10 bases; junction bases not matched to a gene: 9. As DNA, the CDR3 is TGCGCCAGCAGCTCAAACGGACAGGGGGCCGGGGAGCAGTTCTTC. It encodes CASSSNGQGAGEQFF.

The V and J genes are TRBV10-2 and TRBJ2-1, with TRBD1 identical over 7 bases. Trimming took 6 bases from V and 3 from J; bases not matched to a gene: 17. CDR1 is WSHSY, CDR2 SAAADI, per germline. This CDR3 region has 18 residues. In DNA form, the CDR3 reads TGCGCCAGCAGCCCCCGGGACAGTTTTGGTAGGGGCTACAATGAGCAGTTCTTC. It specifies CASSPRDSFGRGYNEQFF.

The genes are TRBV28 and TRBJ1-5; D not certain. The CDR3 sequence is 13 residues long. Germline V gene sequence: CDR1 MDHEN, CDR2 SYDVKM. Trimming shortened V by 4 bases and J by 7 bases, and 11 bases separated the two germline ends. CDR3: CASSYSAAQPQHF. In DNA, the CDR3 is TGTGCCAGCAGTTACAGTGCGGCCCAGCCCCAGCATTTT.

CDR3 coding DNA: TGTGCCAGCAGTTTAACCCCGAGCTCTGGAAACACCATATATTTT. Translating gives CASSLTPSSGNTIYF. The chain uses TRBV28 and TRBJ1-3, with D unclear. Trimming took off 2 bases at V and 0 bases at J, with 8 bases between the two ends. There are 15 residues in the CDR3. CDR1 and CDR2 from the germline V gene are MDHEN and SYDVKM. The full variable domain, with the rest looked up from reference TRBV28 and TRBJ1-3, is DVKVTQSSRYLVKRTGEKVFLECVQDMDHENMFWYRQDPGLGLRLIYFSYDVKMKEKGDIPEGYSVSREKKERFSLILESASTNQTSMYLCASSLTPSSGNTIYFGEGSWLTVV.

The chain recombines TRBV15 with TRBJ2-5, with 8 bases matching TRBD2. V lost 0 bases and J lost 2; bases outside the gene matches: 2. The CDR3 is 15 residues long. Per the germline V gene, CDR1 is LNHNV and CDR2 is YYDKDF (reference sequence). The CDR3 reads CATSRDGTRQETQYF. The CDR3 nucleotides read TGTGCCACCAGCAGAGACGGGACTAGGCAAGAGACCCAGTACTTC.

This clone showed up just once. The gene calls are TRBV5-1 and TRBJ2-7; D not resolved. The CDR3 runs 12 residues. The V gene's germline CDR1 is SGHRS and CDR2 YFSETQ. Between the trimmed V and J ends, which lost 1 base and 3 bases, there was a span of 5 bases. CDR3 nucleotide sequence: TGCGCCAGCAGCTTGAACCGCTACGAGCAGTACTTC. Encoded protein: CASSLNRYEQYF.

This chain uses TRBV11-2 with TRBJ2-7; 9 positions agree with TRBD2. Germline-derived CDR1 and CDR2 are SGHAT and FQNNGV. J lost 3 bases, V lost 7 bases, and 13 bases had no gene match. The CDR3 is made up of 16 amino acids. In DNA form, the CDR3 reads TGTGCCAGCATGAGGCTAGCGGGAATTATTTACTACGAGCAGTACTTC. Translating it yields CASMRLAGIIYYEQYF.